The source of this T cell receptor beta chain is a study of shared clonotypes between healthy human individuals. TCRdb's copy holds only in-frame clones and misses some; the assay was immunoSEQ multiplex PCR. In the table there are over 850,000 clones, roughly 74% of which are singletons. For this clone: Other nucleotide sequences in the sample specify the same CDR3.

This CDR3 is built from 12 residues. Unmatched junction bases numbered 2, after V lost 6 bases and J lost 9 bases. The germline V gene encodes CDR1 SQVTM and CDR2 ANQGSEA. This chain joins TRBV29-1 and TRBJ2-1, with 13 bases matching TRBD2. Sequenced: memory CD4+ T cells from PBMCs. Subset described: CD45RA-negative fraction. The TCR comes from a man younger than 35 in good health. Some clones in this sample may be carry-over from other donors' samples. The CDR3 sequence is CSVGLAGVEQFF. The CDR3 nucleotides read TGCAGCGTCGGACTAGCGGGAGTTGAGCAGTTCTTC.